The 14 T cell receptor beta chains given below trace back to one sample, sequenced in a study of beta chain features in type 1 diabetes. Expressed TCRB transcripts were sequenced because the isolated RNA had all been reverse transcribed beforehand. The table came from immunoSEQ multiplex PCR; TCRdb's copy has only in-frame clones and leaves some out. Of around 430,000 clones in the sample, approximately 28% were seen once. The sequencing sample was made of naive CD4+ T cells from blood. The receptors derive from a man aged 18 to 30 in good health.

Details on this clone: Additional DNA sequences in this sample encode the identical CDR3. The chain combines TRBV30 with TRBJ2-6; D remains unclear. There are 13 residues in the CDR3. The ends were cut back, 3 bases at V and 1 base at J, with 4 bases in the middle. The germline V gene has CDR1 GTSNPN and CDR2 SVGIG (reference sequence). The CDR3 coding sequence is TGTGCCTGGAGGGTATCTGGGGCCAACGTCCTGACTTTC. This translates into CAWRVSGANVLTF. The full variable domain, in which reference TRBV30 and TRBJ2-6 provide the parts outside the CDR3, is SQTIHQWPATLVQPVGSPLSLECTVEGTSNPNLYWYRQAAGRGLQLLFYSVGIGQISSEVPQNLSASRPQDRQFILSSKKLLLSDSGFYLCAWRVSGANVLTFGAGSRLTVL.

CDR3 sequence reads: CASSSGQENEKLFF. CDR3 nucleotide sequence: TGTGCCAGCAGCTCCGGACAGGAAAATGAAAAACTGTTTTTT. This rearrangement joins TRBV7-8 to TRBJ1-4, with 7 bases identical to TRBD1. Looked up from germline, CDR1 is SGHVS and CDR2 is FQNEAQ. CDR3 length: 14 residues. V lost 4 bases and J lost 5; bases outside the gene matches: 4.

CDR3 loop: CAWNPPVAGSRDTQYF. DNA of the CDR3: TGTGCCTGGAATCCCCCAGTGGCGGGGTCCAGGGATACGCAGTATTTT. The chain uses TRBV30 and TRBJ2-3; the D gene is possibly TRBD2 (6 bases). Deletions cut 4 bases from V and 6 bases from J, with 23 bases between. CDR3 length equals 16 residues. Per germline, CDR1 GTSNPN and CDR2 SVGIG (reference sequence).

For the CDR3, the DNA is TGCAGCGTTGAACTGACTAGCCCAGATACGCAGTATTTT. This codes for CSVELTSPDTQYF. This sequence joins TRBV29-1 and TRBJ2-3; 7 nucleotides agree with TRBD2. After removal of 2 bases from V and 4 bases from J, the junction contained 3 bases not matched to a gene. The germline V gene has CDR1 SQVTM and CDR2 ANQGSEA. The CDR3 contains 13 residues.

This clone occurred many times. The chain carries TRBV30 and TRBJ2-1; D remains ambiguous. V lost 0 bases to trimming and J lost 4 bases, with 10 bases between them. The V gene's germline CDR1 is GTSNPN and CDR2 SVGIG (reference sequence). The CDR3 spans 14 residues. CDR3 residues: CAWSVGRLYNEQFF. CDR3 DNA: TGTGCCTGGAGTGTAGGCAGGTTATACAATGAGCAGTTCTTC.

The rearrangement joins TRBV9 to TRBJ2-6; D uncertain. This CDR3 comprises 15 residues. Trimming left V 0 bases short and J 1 base short, with 5 bases between. The germline V gene encodes CDR1 SGDLS and CDR2 YYNGEE. The CDR3 region has the DNA TGTGCCAGCAGCGTAGAGACATCTGGGGCCAACGTCCTGACTTTC. As protein: CASSVETSGANVLTF. The complete variable domain, with remaining parts taken from reference TRBV9 and TRBJ2-6, reads DSGVTQTPKHLITATGQRVTLRCSPRSGDLSVYWYQQSLDQGLQFLIQYYNGEERAKGNILERFSAQQFPDLHSELNLSSLELGDSALYFCASSVETSGANVLTFGAGSRLTVL.

This clone was counted a few times. Likely a read error: the CDR3 ends without its conserved phenylalanine or tryptophan. It is unclear where the CDR3 begins or ends on the DNA, so no DNA is shown, and the CDR3 is as TCRdb lists it. The chain couples TRBV28 to TRBJ2-7; TRBD1 reflects the table's D call only, with no check against the DNA. A total of 13 residues make up the CDR3, ends included. CDR1 is MDHEN and CDR2 is SYDVKM in the germline V gene. The CDR3 loop reads CASSTVRGQHPIL.

V gene TRBV25-1 combines with J gene TRBJ2-1; TRBD2 agrees at 12 bases. CDR1 and CDR2 (germline): MGHDK, SYGVNS. This CDR3 is built from 14 residues. V shed 6 bases, J shed 6 bases, and the junction held 3 bases outside the gene matches. The CDR3 is CASSGLAGLNEQFF. The DNA for the CDR3 is TGTGCCAGCAGCGGACTAGCGGGGCTCAATGAGCAGTTCTTC.

This clone showed up just a few times. The chain has TRBV15 and TRBJ2-1; a possible D gene is TRBD2 (6 bases). The length of the CDR3 is 17 residues. Between the trimmed V and J ends, which lost 1 base and 0 bases, there was a span of 13 bases. CDR1 and CDR2 from the germline V gene are LNHNV and YYDKDF (reference sequence). The CDR3 DNA reads as TGTGCCACCAGCAGAGGGTCCGGGAGCGGCTCCTACAATGAGCAGTTCTTC. Translation: CATSRGSGSGSYNEQFF.

V is TRBV5-4 and J is TRBJ2-7; D possibly corresponds to TRBD1 (6 bases). Germline-derived CDR1 and CDR2 are SGHNT and YYREEE (reference sequence). V lost 7 bases and J 2 bases, leaving 13 bases between the germline ends. This CDR3 region has 13 residues. CDR3 nucleotides: TGTGCCAGCGGAAACAGGGATACCTACGAGCAGTACTTC. Protein sequence: CASGNRDTYEQYF.

The V call is TRBV30, the J call TRBJ2-1; TRBD2 aligns across 9 bases. This CDR3 comprises 15 residues. Germline loops: CDR1 GTSNPN, CDR2 SVGIG (reference sequence). Losses at the gene ends were 0 bases for V and 9 bases for J; bases not matched to a gene: 9. CDR3 in amino acids: CAWSVLTSGLGEQFF. As DNA, the CDR3 is TGTGCCTGGAGTGTACTAACTAGCGGGCTCGGTGAGCAGTTCTTC.

This clone was detected a few times. The genes are TRBV7-9 and TRBJ2-1; TRBD1 matches 10 bases. Germline CDR1 reads SEHNR; CDR2 reads FQNEAQ (reference sequence). J gave up 3 bases and V 3 bases, and 5 bases lay outside the gene matches. The CDR3 totals 16 residues. The CDR3 protein is CASSLRGQGNYNEQFF. In nucleotides, the CDR3 is TGTGCCAGCAGCTTGAGGGGACAGGGGAACTACAATGAGCAGTTCTTC. Looking up the rest from reference TRBV7-9 and TRBJ2-1 gives the full variable domain: DTGVSQNPRHKITKRGQNVTFRCDPISEHNRLYWYRQTLGQGPEFLTYFQNEAQLEKSRLLSDRFSAERPKGSFSTLEIQRTEQGDSAMYLCASSLRGQGNYNEQFFGPGTRLTVL.

The V gene is TRBV28, the J gene TRBJ2-1; TRBD2 matches at 9 bases. The CDR3 loop spans 16 amino acids. V was pared by 5 bases and J by 0 bases, with 5 bases of the junction left unmatched. Per the germline V gene, CDR1 is MDHEN and CDR2 is SYDVKM. CDR3 region: CASSGGAGGSYNEQFF. In nucleotides, the CDR3 is TGTGCCAGCAGTGGCGGAGCGGGAGGCTCCTACAATGAGCAGTTCTTC. The entire variable domain, with the rest obtained from reference TRBV28 and TRBJ2-1, is as follows: DVKVTQSSRYLVKRTGEKVFLECVQDMDHENMFWYRQDPGLGLRLIYFSYDVKMKEKGDIPEGYSVSREKKERFSLILESASTNQTSMYLCASSGGAGGSYNEQFFGPGTRLTVL.

This clone was recorded a few times. The rearrangement uses TRBV25-1 and TRBJ2-6; no firm D call. CDR3 size: 13 residues. V lost 5 bases and J 2 bases, leaving 4 bases between the germline ends. CDR1 MGHDK and CDR2 SYGVNS come from the germline V gene. The CDR3 sequence: CASSLTGANVLTF. The CDR3 coding sequence is TGTGCCAGCAGTCTGACTGGGGCCAACGTCCTGACTTTC.